Following are 9 T cell receptor beta chains from one sample sequenced in a study of long-term antiretroviral therapy in people with HIV. The authors ran the immunoSEQ assay, v3.0, at survey level. Method: immunoSEQ multiplex PCR; TCRdb's copy keeps in-frame clones and lacks some. The sample has approximately 39,000 clones, roughly 80% seen once. The material sequenced was unsorted PBMCs, taken 1.5 years after starting antiretroviral therapy. The receptors here all came from a man between 18 and 29 years old with HIV.

The rearrangement joins TRBV28 to TRBJ2-7; maybe TRBD1 (5 bases). This CDR3 spans 12 amino acids. Germline CDR1 MDHEN, CDR2 SYDVKM. V was trimmed by 7 bases and J by 3 bases, leaving 10 bases between them. The CDR3 here is CASKGPHYEQYF. Written as DNA, the CDR3 is TGTGCCAGCAAGGGGCCACACTACGAGCAGTACTTC.

This clone was recorded only once. This sequence joins TRBV10-3 and TRBJ2-3; 9 bases are a match to TRBD1. The CDR3 covers 14 residues. Germline V CDR1 and CDR2: ENHRY, SYGVKD. The V segment lost 6 bases and the J segment 6 bases; nucleotides outside the gene matches: 7. The CDR3 coding sequence is TGTGCCATCAGCCCGGGACAGGGTGTGGATACGCAGTATTTT. It translates to CAISPGQGVDTQYF.

V is TRBV2 and J is TRBJ1-2; D is possibly TRBD1 (5 bases). V was shortened by 2 bases and J by 4 bases, with 17 bases between the two germline ends. CDR1 is SNHLY, CDR2 FYNNEI, per germline. This CDR3 has 16 residues. The DNA of the CDR3 is TGTGCCAGCAGTGAATCCCTGCAGGGAGGAGTCTATGGCTACACCTTC. Translating gives CASSESLQGGVYGYTF. The full variable domain, with the rest looked up from reference TRBV2 and TRBJ1-2, is EPEVTQTPSHQVTQMGQEVILRCVPISNHLYFYWYRQILGQKVEFLVSFYNNEISEKSEIFDDQFSVERPDGSNFTLKIRSTKLEDSAMYFCASSESLQGGVYGYTFGSGTRLTVV.

For this clone: One end of the junction varies from germline; a read error may be responsible. This chain links TRBV30 with TRBJ2-7; 7 positions agree with TRBD1. This CDR3 has 12 residues. Germline V lookup: CDR1 GTSNPN, CDR2 SVGIG (reference sequence). CDR3 sequence (DNA): TGTGCCTGGAGCGCATCAATGGACAGGAGAAGCTTC. Translating it yields CAWSASMDRRSF.

This clone was seen a handful of times. V is TRBV28 and J is TRBJ2-7; no clear D. Germline V gives CDR1 MDHEN, CDR2 SYDVKM. The CDR3 is 13 amino acids. Trimming stripped 3 bases from V and 5 bases from J, with 11 bases between. The chain's CDR3 is CASSLASFNEQYF. In DNA form, the CDR3 reads TGTGCCAGCAGTTTGGCTAGTTTTAACGAGCAGTACTTC.

The V and J genes are TRBV28 and TRBJ2-7; D gene ambiguous. The CDR3 is made up of 11 amino acids. Germline V gene data show CDR1 as MDHEN and CDR2 as SYDVKM. V was shortened by 5 bases and J by 3 bases, with 5 bases between the two germline ends. CDR3 amino acids: CASSPHYEQYF. In DNA, the CDR3 is TGTGCCAGCAGTCCTCACTACGAGCAGTACTTC.

V and J are TRBV9 and TRBJ2-2; D uncertain. The germline CDR1 and CDR2 sequences are SGDLS and YYNGEE. The CDR3 totals 13 residues. Trimming pared 0 bases from V and 9 bases from J, leaving 9 bases between. CDR3 sequence (DNA): TGTGCCAGCAGCGTAGGTGGGCCGAGGGAGCTGTTTTTT. This sequence encodes CASSVGGPRELFF.

The chain has TRBV27 and TRBJ2-1, with 8 bases fitting TRBD1. Germline CDR1 and CDR2: MNHEY and SMNVEV (reference sequence). The CDR3 is 15 residues long. Trimming at V came to 6 bases and at J to 6 bases, leaving 10 bases not matched to a gene. In DNA form, the CDR3 reads TGTGCCAGCAGCAAGGACAGGGAACGGGGCAATGAGCAGTTCTTC. This codes for CASSKDRERGNEQFF.

The J gene is TRBJ2-1, the V gene TRBV7-9; 9 nucleotides align to TRBD2. V lost 5 bases and J lost 0; bases outside the gene matches: 8. The CDR3 is 17 residues long. Germline CDR1 is SEHNR and CDR2 is FQNEAQ (reference sequence). The DNA for the CDR3 is TGTGCCAGCAGCACAAACAGCGGGAGGAGCTCCTACAATGAGCAGTTCTTC. The encoded protein is CASSTNSGRSSYNEQFF.